This TCR beta chain was obtained from a study of blood T cell repertoires in COVID-19. Study as a whole: The origin of the acute and convalescent COVID-19 samples was the United States, Italy and Spain. From T cells, B-cell-depleted T cells, or PBMCs came the material, which was cDNA or gDNA.

This CDR3 has 16 residues. CDR1 and CDR2 from the germline V gene are SGHAT and FQNNGV. Trimming at V came to 6 bases and at J to 3 bases, leaving 9 bases not matched to a gene. Sequencing was performed with immunoSEQ multiplex PCR; in TCRdb, only in-frame clones are kept and a portion is missing. The sample has 88,000 or so clones, around nine tenths seen once. This clone was observed a single time. Sequencing input: peripheral blood. The source is a man in his sixties with acute or convalescent COVID-19. V is TRBV11-2 and J is TRBJ1-2; 11 nucleotides align to TRBD1. CDR3 protein: CASSSGTGGLDYGYTF. The CDR3 bases are TGTGCCAGCAGTTCAGGGACAGGGGGGTTAGACTATGGCTACACCTTC.